The 10 T cell receptor beta chains given below trace back to one sample, sequenced in a study of regulatory T cells in long-lasting Graves disease. Investigators prepared the TCR beta libraries by applying iRepertoire HTBI primers and Arm-PCR of CDR3 regions. TCRdb re-analysed the multiplex PCR reads in MiXCR, keeping a single row per CDR3 protein. The sample includes 450,000 or so distinct CDR3 sequences, less than 25% of them seen just once. As for time point: persistent/refractory GD, antithyroid drugs over 5 years with positive TRAb. There was RNA extracted from PBMCs, and the TCR library was made from it. Material: peripheral blood mononuclear cells (PBMCs), obtained when the disease was refractory, from a patient treated with antithyroid drugs. These receptors were collected from a female donor with Graves disease.

The chain combines TRBV28 with TRBJ2-3; D is unclear. The germline V and J ends were trimmed by 2 bases and 2 bases, with 14 bases remaining between them. Germline-derived CDR1 and CDR2 are MDHEN and SYDVKM. The CDR3 contains 16 residues. CDR3 nucleotides: TGTGCCAGCAGTTTAATTGGTGGAGAGATCACAGATACGCAGTATTTT. Its protein product is CASSLIGGEITDTQYF.

The V call is TRBV4-1, the J call TRBJ1-2; 9 nucleotides match TRBD1. CDR1 and CDR2 (germline): MGHRA, YSYEKL. This CDR3 spans 16 amino acids. V shed 1 base, J shed 3 bases, and the junction held 6 bases outside the gene matches. In DNA, the CDR3 is TGCGCCAGCAGCCAAGCCCTACAGGGGGCTGACTATGGCTACACCTTC. Translation: CASSQALQGADYGYTF.

The sample holds many counts of this clonotype. V usage is TRBV20-1 and J usage is TRBJ1-2, with 11 positions matching TRBD1. This CDR3 is built from 16 residues. J lost 3 bases, V lost 6 bases, and 12 bases had no gene match. The germline gives CDR1 DFQATT, CDR2 SNEGSKA (reference sequence). The CDR3 nucleotides are TGCAGTGCGGACGGACAGGGGGCGACCATCGACTATGGCTACACCTTC. This codes for CSADGQGATIDYGYTF.

The rearrangement links TRBV29-1 to TRBJ2-2; 7 positions agree with TRBD2. The germline V gene encodes CDR1 SQVTM and CDR2 ANQGSEA. The V and J ends lost 4 bases and 7 bases, in that order; junction bases with no gene match: 6. The CDR3 totals 13 residues. The CDR3 region is CSVAGGGGGELFF. The CDR3 DNA follows: TGCAGCGTTGCGGGGGGAGGTGGCGGGGAGCTGTTTTTT.

This clonotype has only a few counts. V is TRBV6-2 or TRBV6-3 and J is TRBJ2-2, with D perhaps being TRBD1 or TRBD2 (5 bases each). V lost 6 bases, J lost 6 bases, and 11 bases lay in between. CDR3 length: 13 amino acids. The germline CDR1 and CDR2 sequences are MNHEY and SVGEGT. CDR3 in DNA: TGTGCCAGCAGCCCTTTGGGGGCCGGGGAGCTGTTTTTT. Translating gives CASSPLGAGELFF.

The chain employs TRBV16 and TRBJ1-6; D not certain. The CDR3 spans 11 residues. Germline values: CDR1 KGHSY, CDR2 FQNENV. Trimming stripped 2 bases from V and 14 bases from J, with 7 bases between. The CDR3, as DNA: TGTGCCAGCAGCCAACTAGGGACCCTCCACTTT. It encodes CASSQLGTLHF.

The chain couples TRBV5-1 to TRBJ2-7, with 8 bases identical to TRBD2. The CDR3 consists of 15 residues. The germline V gene encodes CDR1 SGHRS and CDR2 YFSETQ. The V and J ends lost 3 bases and 2 bases, in that order; junction bases with no gene match: 7. The chain's CDR3 is CASSSFSGAAYEQYF. CDR3 coding DNA: TGCGCCAGCAGCTCCTTTAGCGGGGCGGCCTACGAGCAGTACTTC.

The chain recombines TRBV20-1 with TRBJ1-5, with D perhaps matching TRBD1 (5 bases). The CDR3 covers 15 residues. V dropped 6 bases and J dropped 2 bases, with 17 bases sitting between them. Germline V gene sequence: CDR1 DFQATT, CDR2 SNEGSKA (reference sequence). In DNA form, the CDR3 reads TGCAGTGCGGATGCAGGGTTTAGAGGCAATCAGCCCCAGCATTTT. It is translated as CSADAGFRGNQPQHF.

This clonotype was seen a few times. The gene calls are TRBV7-2 and TRBJ2-2; 7 nucleotides align to TRBD2. V shed 7 bases, J shed 4 bases, and the junction held 9 bases outside the gene matches. The CDR3 is 15 amino acids. Germline assignment: CDR1 SGHTA and CDR2 FQGNSA. CDR3 sequence (DNA): TGTGCCAGCACGAGCGGGAAAGTAATCACCGGGGAGCTGTTTTTT. It encodes CASTSGKVITGELFF.

The genes are TRBV2 and TRBJ2-7; 7 bases fit TRBD2. Germline CDR1 SNHLY, CDR2 FYNNEI. CDR3 length: 15 residues. Trimming at V came to 8 bases and at J to 2 bases, leaving 12 bases not matched to a gene. The CDR3 DNA reads TGTGCCAGCGGAGCGGGACTGGCGGACACCTACGAGCAGTACTTC. Amino acid sequence: CASGAGLADTYEQYF.